This is a list of T cell receptor beta chains from one sample in a study of cytomegalovirus exposure and HLA in healthy donors. This table comes from immunoSEQ multiplex PCR, and its TCRdb copy is limited to in-frame clones, with some not included. Found here are 200,000 or so clones, 82% of them singletons; the top ten hold 0.08% to 0.1%. Sequenced material: PBMCs. The receptors here all came from a boy aged 2-9 years in good health and CMV-seronegative. Both conserved end residues are part of each CDR3. A D gene is named only where the DNA matches it firmly. The size entry is marked missing in some rows and otherwise reads once, few, many or a size class.

CDR3 DNA,CDR3 protein,V gene,J gene,clone size,D gene
TGTGCCAGCAGCCGCCGTGACAGCTCCTACAATGAGCAGTTCTTC,CASSRRDSSYNEQFF,TRBV7-2,TRBJ2-1,few,-
TGTGCCAGTAGTCCCCGGGCAGGGCAGACAGATACGCAGTATTTT,CASSPRAGQTDTQYF,TRBV19,TRBJ2-3,-,-
TGTGCCAGCAGCCAAGCGGACACTAACACAGATACGCAGTATTTT,CASSQADTNTDTQYF,TRBV4-2,TRBJ2-3,few,-
TGTGCCAGCAGTCCACTAAGACAGGGGGGAACTGAAGCTTTCTTT,CASSPLRQGGTEAFF,TRBV27,TRBJ1-1,-,TRBD1
TGTGCCAGCAGTGGACCCCATAGCGGGGGGGCCCTATATTTT,CASSGPHSGGALYF,TRBV6-6,TRBJ2-3,-,TRBD2
TGTGCCAGCAGTTCACCGACAGGTTTGGAGACCCAGTACTTC,CASSSPTGLETQYF,TRBV6-5,TRBJ2-5,few,-
TGCAGTGCCCACACAGATACGCAGTATTTT,CSAHTDTQYF,TRBV20-1,TRBJ2-3,-,-
TGTGCCAGCAGCTTAGAGGGAACAGGGGCTCTCTATGGCTACACCTTC,CASSLEGTGALYGYTF,TRBV11-2,TRBJ1-2,few,TRBD1
TGTGCCAGCAGTGAATTGGAAGGGAGGAGGGGCTACACCTTC,CASSELEGRRGYTF,TRBV6-1,TRBJ1-2,-,-
TGTGCCAGCAGACCCCGCGGGGCGTCCTACGAGCAGTACTTC,CASRPRGASYEQYF,TRBV27,TRBJ2-7,-,-
TGTTCCAGCAGCCCGGGGACAGGGGGCCTCTATGGCTACACCTTC,CSSSPGTGGLYGYTF,TRBV7-9,TRBJ1-2,-,TRBD1
TGTGCCAGCAGCTTAGAAACAGGCCCCTGGGATGAAAAACTGTTTTTT,CASSLETGPWDEKLFF,TRBV7-4,TRBJ1-4,-,-
TGCGCCAGCAGCCAACCGGGACTAGCGGGTGATGAGACCCAGTACTTC,CASSQPGLAGDETQYF,TRBV4-1,TRBJ2-5,-,TRBD2
TGCGCCAGCAGCCTTGCACAGACCCTGGGCACAGATACGCAGTATTTT,CASSLAQTLGTDTQYF,TRBV5-1,TRBJ2-3,-,-
TGTGCCAGCTCACGGGTGCGGGCGGTCAGGACAGGGAGTGGAAACACCATATATTTT,CASSRVRAVRTGSGNTIYF,TRBV6-7,TRBJ1-3,-,TRBD1
TGTGCCAGCAGCTTACAACAGTCGCCGGCTTTCTTT,CASSLQQSPAFF,TRBV7-3,TRBJ1-1,-,-
TGTGCCAGCAGAGAAGCGGGGGGGTCCTACAATGAGCAGTTCTTC,CASREAGGSYNEQFF,TRBV7-3,TRBJ2-1,-,TRBD2
TGTGCCAGCAGCTCGCAGGGTACTGGGGCCAACGTCCTGACTTTC,CASSSQGTGANVLTF,TRBV7-9,TRBJ2-6,-,-
TGTGCCAGCAGCTTAGAGATCCGGAATTCACCCCTCCACTTT,CASSLEIRNSPLHF,TRBV7-9,TRBJ1-6,-,-
TGTGCCAGCGGGGCGAACACTGAAGCTTTCTTT,CASGANTEAFF,TRBV27,TRBJ1-1,-,-
TGTGCCAGCAGCTTAAGCGGGGTGGGCTCCTACAATGAGCAGTTCTTC,CASSLSGVGSYNEQFF,TRBV7-3,TRBJ2-1,-,-
TGTGCCAGCAGCTTGCTACGAGACACTGAAGCTTTCTTT,CASSLLRDTEAFF,TRBV7-3,TRBJ1-1,-,-
TGCGCCAGCAGCCAAGTCGGGAGGGCCAAAAACATTCAGTACTTC,CASSQVGRAKNIQYF,TRBV4-1,TRBJ2-4,once,TRBD2
TGTGCCAGCAGCTTAGTATCCGGGAGTGGCGCTGAAGCTTTCTTT,CASSLVSGSGAEAFF,TRBV7-2,TRBJ1-1,-,-
TGTGCTAGTGGGACAGGACAGACGCTAGCCAAAAACATTCAGTACTTC,CASGTGQTLAKNIQYF,TRBV12-5,TRBJ2-4,-,-
TGTGCCAGCAGCCCCAGGGCACAGCTAGCTAACTATGGCTACACCTTC,CASSPRAQLANYGYTF,TRBV7-2,TRBJ1-2,-,-
TGCAGTGCTAGGTTCGGGGGAGGCTACACCTTC,CSARFGGGYTF,TRBV20-1,TRBJ1-2,-,-
TGTGCCAGCAGCGTGGAAGCAGGGGGGACACCCCTCCACTTT,CASSVEAGGTPLHF,TRBV9,TRBJ1-6,-,TRBD1
TGTGCCAGCAGCTTTGGCGGGGGTGCCTACGAGCAGTACTTC,CASSFGGGAYEQYF,TRBV7-2,TRBJ2-7,-,TRBD2
TGTGCCAGCAGCTTAGTCAGGGTAGGCAATGAGCAGTTCTTC,CASSLVRVGNEQFF,TRBV7-2,TRBJ2-1,-,-
TGTGCCAGCAGTTTTGGAGTAGCGGGTGCGACCTACGAGCAGTACTTC,CASSFGVAGATYEQYF,TRBV28,TRBJ2-7,-,TRBD2
TGTGCCAGCTCACCGGAACAGGGCAATGAGCAGTTCTTC,CASSPEQGNEQFF,TRBV18,TRBJ2-1,-,-